This entry lists 27 T cell receptor beta chains sequenced from one sample in a study of blood T cells in healthy people across ages. Together with a sample-barcoded 5' primer, a J-beta primer mix was included in a second PCR lasting 7 to 11 cycles. TCRdb itself ran the 5' RACE reads through MiXCR, one entry per CDR3 protein. The sample records approximately 730,000 distinct CDR3 sequences, roughly two fifths being singletons. The specimen was blood. These receptor sequences come from a woman aged 60 to 75 in good health.

Worth noting for this clonotype: Possible read error: a much larger clone is one base away. The chain uses TRBV20-1 and TRBJ2-5; 14 positions agree with TRBD2. Germline V gene lookup returns CDR1 DFQATT and CDR2 SNEGSKA (reference sequence). J was trimmed by 11 bases and V by 5 bases; bases with no gene match: 13. This CDR3 contains 15 residues. In DNA form, the CDR3 reads TGCAGTGCTGGGGGGACTAGCGGGGGTTATAACGTGCAGTACTTC. It specifies CSAGGTSGGYNVQYF.

The chain links TRBV7-2 to TRBJ2-7; TRBD1 aligns across 8 bases. This CDR3 has 16 amino acids. V trimming: 1 base; J trimming: 0 bases; junction bases outside the gene matches: 5. Germline CDR1 and CDR2: SGHTA and FQGNSA. The CDR3 DNA reads TGTGCCAGCAGCTTAGGGACAGGGAAAAGCTCCTACGAGCAGTACTTC. Translating it yields CASSLGTGKSSYEQYF.

This clonotype was seen more than once but under ten times. This chain joins TRBV12-3 or TRBV12-4 and TRBJ2-7, with 7 positions matching TRBD1. With V trimmed by 5 bases and J by 5 bases, 6 bases remained unmatched. The CDR3 has 13 amino acids. This chain's CDR3 is CASSNRGHHEQYF. DNA for the CDR3: TGTGCCAGCAGTAACAGGGGACACCACGAGCAGTACTTC.

The J gene is TRBJ1-4, the V gene TRBV3-1, with unresolved D. The germline V gene has CDR1 LGHDT and CDR2 YNNKEL (reference sequence). V was trimmed by 0 bases and J by 8 bases, leaving 13 bases between them. This CDR3 comprises 15 residues. Here the CDR3 DNA reads TGTGCCAGCAGCCAAGACGGGTGGGGAGTGGAAAAACTGTTTTTT. Translated, it gives CASSQDGWGVEKLFF.

The chain is built from TRBV28 and TRBJ2-2; D perhaps matches TRBD1 (5 bases). Per the germline V gene, CDR1 is MDHEN and CDR2 is SYDVKM. CDR3 size: 14 residues. V lost 6 bases, J lost 4 bases, and 12 bases lay in between. The CDR3 DNA is TGTGCCAGCAGCCTGATAAGGGGCACCGGGGAGCTGTTTTTT. Amino acid sequence: CASSLIRGTGELFF.

Notes on this clonotype: Since a far larger clone is one base different, this is likely a read error. This chain uses TRBV3-1 with TRBJ2-7, with D unresolved. The germline gives CDR1 LGHDT, CDR2 YNNKEL (reference sequence). The ends were cut back, 3 bases at V and 8 bases at J, with 11 bases in the middle. The CDR3 length is 12 residues. The CDR3 protein is CASSQGSYKQYF. CDR3 nucleotide sequence: TGTGCCAGCAGCCAGGGAAGTTACAAGCAGTACTTC.

The J gene is TRBJ1-6, the V gene TRBV5-1; D remains ambiguous. This CDR3 contains 14 residues. Germline V lookup: CDR1 SGHRS, CDR2 YFSETQ. The V end lost 0 bases, the J end lost 7 bases, and 8 bases lay between the germline ends. DNA of the CDR3: TGCGCCAGCAGCTTGGAGCGAGAAAATTCACCCCTCCACTTT. As protein: CASSLERENSPLHF.

The table lists this clonotype with a few counts. This sequence joins TRBV18 and TRBJ1-1, with 7 nucleotides matching TRBD1. CDR3 length: 14 residues. Germline values: CDR1 KGHSH, CDR2 LQKENI. V dropped 4 bases and J dropped 5; count of bases not matched to a gene: 7. In nucleotides, the CDR3 is TGTGCCAGCTCACAAGACGCAGGGGGAACTGAAGCTTTCTTT. This codes for CASSQDAGGTEAFF.

This clonotype came up a few times. V usage is TRBV6-2 or TRBV6-3 and J usage is TRBJ2-7; 9 positions match TRBD1. Trimming at V came to 4 bases and at J to 5 bases, leaving 9 bases not matched to a gene. The CDR3 has 15 amino acids. Germline CDR1 and CDR2: MNHEY and SVGEGT. The CDR3 nucleotides are TGTGCCAGCAGTTCCCAAGGGACAGGGAGACACGAGCAGTACTTC. Translated: CASSSQGTGRHEQYF.

This clonotype was recorded many times. The chain is built from TRBV29-1 and TRBJ1-1; D gene uncertain. Germline loops: CDR1 SQVTM, CDR2 ANQGSEA. This CDR3 has 14 residues. Between the trimmed V and J ends, which lost 3 bases and 0 bases, there was a span of 11 bases. CDR3 in amino acids: CSVEGRVVNTEAFF. The CDR3 DNA reads TGCAGCGTTGAGGGTCGTGTAGTGAACACTGAAGCTTTCTTT.

The chain links TRBV6-2 or TRBV6-3 to TRBJ2-7, with 8 nucleotides matching TRBD1. The CDR3 loop spans 17 amino acids. Germline assignment: CDR1 MNHEY and CDR2 SVGEGT. The V gene end was trimmed by 1 base and the J gene end by 8 bases; junction bases not matched to a gene: 16. In DNA, the CDR3 is TGTGCCAGCAGTTACTTCGCGATTGCGATGGACAGGGTGAAGCAGTACTTC. Protein: CASSYFAIAMDRVKQYF.

The chain has TRBV28 and TRBJ1-1; 8 nucleotides align to TRBD1. Germline CDR1 MDHEN, CDR2 SYDVKM. V gave up 7 bases and J gave up 3 bases; unmatched junction bases: 7. This CDR3 is 14 amino acids long. For the CDR3, the DNA is TGTGCCAGCATTAGGACAGGGCGGTACACTGAAGCTTTCTTT. Amino acid sequence: CASIRTGRYTEAFF.

The sample holds many counts of this clonotype. The chain joins TRBV13 to TRBJ1-2; TRBD1 matches at 10 bases. The CDR3 loop spans 17 amino acids. After removal of 2 bases from V and 7 bases from J, the junction contained 13 bases not matched to a gene. Germline CDR1 is PRHDT and CDR2 is FYEKMQ (reference sequence). The CDR3 region has the DNA TGTGCCAGCAGCTTAAACGAAGGCGGGACAGGGGTTCGTGGCTACACCTTC. Translating gives CASSLNEGGTGVRGYTF.

This clonotype was detected only a few times. The V and J genes are TRBV7-3 and TRBJ2-1, with 10 bases identical to TRBD1. Trimming at V came to 5 bases and at J to 8 bases, leaving 12 bases not matched to a gene. Germline V gives CDR1 SGHTA, CDR2 FQGTGA. The CDR3 sequence is 16 residues long. The CDR3 loop is CASSPLGGTGVYEQFF. DNA of the CDR3: TGTGCCAGCAGCCCCCTGGGGGGGACAGGGGTTTATGAGCAGTTCTTC. The full variable domain, completed using reference TRBV7-3 and TRBJ2-1, is GAGVSQTPSNKVTEKGKYVELRCDPISGHTALYWYRQSLGQGPEFLIYFQGTGAADDSGLPNDRFFAVRPEGSVSTLKIQRTERGDSAVYLCASSPLGGTGVYEQFFGPGTRLTVL.

The CDR3 region is CASSLAKGGHQYF. CDR3 bases: TGTGCCAGCAGCTTAGCGAAGGGGGGGCACCAGTACTTC. This chain joins TRBV7-2 and TRBJ2-7; D possibly corresponds to TRBD2 (7 bases). Germline CDR1 SGHTA, CDR2 FQGNSA. The V end lost 0 bases, the J end lost 10 bases, and 13 bases lay between the germline ends. There are 13 residues in the CDR3.

This clonotype was seen only once. The chain is built from TRBV6-2 or TRBV6-3 and TRBJ2-1; D call uncertain. Germline V gives CDR1 MNHEY, CDR2 SVGEGT. This CDR3 is built from 15 residues. The V gene lost 0 bases and the J gene lost 0 bases, with 6 bases spanning the gap. Written as DNA, the CDR3 is TGTGCCAGCAGTTACTCAGGGATCTCCTACAATGAGCAGTTCTTC. Translating gives CASSYSGISYNEQFF.

The chain joins TRBV24-1 to TRBJ1-5, with no clear D. V lost 4 bases, J lost 3 bases, and 3 bases lay in between. CDR3 length: 12 amino acids. Germline CDR1 is KGHDR and CDR2 is SFDVKD. The CDR3 DNA follows: TGTGCCACCAGTGACGCCAATCAGCCCCAGCATTTT. Its protein is CATSDANQPQHF.

In its sample, this clonotype was seen a few times. The CDR3 region has the DNA TGCAGTGCTAGAGGACAGGCGGGGGGGCAGCCAGATACGCAGTATTTT. Its translation: CSARGQAGGQPDTQYF. This rearrangement joins TRBV20-1 to TRBJ2-3; 9 nucleotides agree with TRBD2. Germline CDR1 reads DFQATT; CDR2 reads SNEGSKA (reference sequence). This CDR3 is 16 amino acids long. Trimming at V came to 1 base and at J to 4 bases, leaving 9 bases not matched to a gene.

This clonotype occurred many times. The chain couples TRBV11-2 to TRBJ2-3; 12 positions match TRBD2. There are 17 residues in the CDR3. With V trimmed by 7 bases and J by 0 bases, 8 bases remained unmatched. Per germline, CDR1 SGHAT and CDR2 FQNNGV. The CDR3 spells CASTRLAGAFSTDTQYF. CDR3 bases: TGTGCCAGCACCCGACTAGCGGGAGCGTTTAGCACAGATACGCAGTATTTT.

This clonotype appeared a single time. A read error may explain this, as a much larger clone is one base away. The rearrangement joins TRBV6-5 to TRBJ2-3; TRBD2 matches at 10 bases. Germline assignment: CDR1 MNHEY and CDR2 SVGAGI. The CDR3 extends over 15 amino acids. CDR3 nucleotide sequence: TGTGCCAGCAGTTACGGACTAGCGGTTTCAGATATGCAGTATTTT. Translation gives CASSYGLAVSDMQYF.

This rearrangement joins TRBV7-9 to TRBJ2-5; no clear D gene. This CDR3 spans 15 amino acids. V gave up 5 bases and J gave up 3 bases, with 16 bases separating them. CDR1 SEHNR and CDR2 FQNEAQ come from the germline V gene (reference sequence). This CDR3 is CASSPLLDPEETQYF. The CDR3 DNA reads as TGTGCCAGCAGCCCCCTTCTCGATCCGGAAGAGACCCAGTACTTC. Full variable domain (missing parts from reference TRBV7-9 and TRBJ2-5): DTGVSQNPRHKITKRGQNVTFRCDPISEHNRLYWYRQTLGQGPEFLTYFQNEAQLEKSRLLSDRFSAERPKGSFSTLEIQRTEQGDSAMYLCASSPLLDPEETQYFGPGTRLLVL.

V and J are TRBV10-3 and TRBJ2-7; 10 nucleotides line up with TRBD2. Germline V CDR1 and CDR2: ENHRY, SYGVKD. With 0 bases clipped from V and 0 bases from J, the junction kept 8 bases outside the gene matches. The CDR3 has 18 amino acids. This chain's CDR3 is CAISESRTSGGSSYEQYF. CDR3 in DNA: TGTGCCATCAGTGAGTCGAGGACTAGCGGAGGGAGCTCCTACGAGCAGTACTTC.

This clonotype was detected only a few times. This rearrangement joins TRBV9 to TRBJ2-7; TRBD1 agrees at 9 bases. Germline loops: CDR1 SGDLS, CDR2 YYNGEE. The length of the CDR3 is 17 residues. Germline trimming cut 3 bases from V and 5 bases from J; bases unmatched to any gene: 15. CDR3 in DNA: TGTGCCAGCAGCGAGGTTTCGGGACAGGGCGGCCTCAACGAGCAGTACTTC. Its translation: CASSEVSGQGGLNEQYF.

This clonotype was counted ten times or more. The chain is built from TRBV10-3 and TRBJ2-5; 15 bases line up with TRBD2. With V trimmed by 10 bases and J by 5 bases, 2 bases remained unmatched. The CDR3 spans 13 residues. Germline V gives CDR1 ENHRY, CDR2 SYGVKD. CDR3 sequence reads: CATGLAGGETQYF. The CDR3 region has the DNA TGTGCCACAGGACTAGCGGGGGGGGAGACCCAGTACTTC.

V is TRBV29-1 and J is TRBJ1-3; D remains ambiguous. The germline V gene encodes CDR1 SQVTM and CDR2 ANQGSEA. V was trimmed by 4 bases and J by 5 bases, leaving 12 bases between them. The CDR3 totals 13 residues. The CDR3 DNA sequence: TGCAGCGTTGGTACGGTAGCAAGAAACACCATATATTTT. Amino acids: CSVGTVARNTIYF.

The chain couples TRBV6-1 to TRBJ2-1; the match to TRBD2 covers 9 bases. This CDR3 spans 15 amino acids. CDR1 MNHNS and CDR2 SASEGT come from the germline V gene. Losses at the gene ends were 2 bases for V and 10 bases for J; bases not matched to a gene: 9. CDR3 residues: CASSELAGGPGEQFF. The CDR3, as DNA: TGTGCCAGCAGTGAATTGGCGGGAGGGCCTGGAGAGCAGTTCTTC.

In this sample, this clonotype turned up many times. The V call is TRBV6-2 or TRBV6-3, the J call TRBJ1-2, with D uncertain. This CDR3 region has 18 residues. Germline CDR1 reads MNHEY; CDR2 reads SVGEGT. The V end was cut by 0 bases, the J end by 0 bases, with 17 bases between. DNA of the CDR3: TGTGCCAGCAGTTACTCCAGAGCTTCGGCAGAGCCTAACTATGGCTACACCTTC. This sequence encodes CASSYSRASAEPNYGYTF.